Sequencing of this T cell receptor beta chain was carried out in a study of blood T cell repertoires in COVID-19 (TCRdb year 2020). Context from the whole study: Collaborator samples came from the United States, Italy and Spain and covered acute and convalescent phases of COVID-19. The prospective study material was composed of cDNA or gDNA derived from T cells, B-cell-depleted T cells, or PBMCs. Deeply sampled blood TCRbeta repertoires from subjects exposed to, actively infected with, or recovered from COVID-19 were included in the dataset. The repertoires were released in a freely available public database meant as a resource for research on the immune response to SARS-CoV-2. Samples came from the ongoing ImmuneRACE study (first 160 participants) plus 1,254 subjects from 6 global collaborators. A de-identified subject ID, COVID-19 status, age in years and sex were almost always included in the sample metadata. HLA class I and class II types, where available, came from metadata supplied by the sample provider rather than from assay-based typing.

TCRbeta CDR3 regions were amplified from genomic DNA by means of the immunoSEQ Assay, a bias-controlled multiplex PCR. Per the source publication's procedure: The number of nucleated cells in each sample was estimated from the amplification of reference gene primers within the assay. To quantify the absolute abundance of each unique TCRbeta CDR3 rearrangement, sequence reads were collapsed and filtered. For each sample, productive Simpson clonality was calculated as the square root of Simpson's diversity index over productive rearrangements. The immuneACCESS repertoire file appears here via TCRdb, limited to in-frame rearrangements. These files lack a portion of the clones; in checked studies, under half of the deficit traces to unresolved V genes, and the cause of the others is not known. V, J and clone size are those of that table, while D and trimming were read from the DNA. For this sample the table gives fewer than 300,000 clones, of which 90% were detected only once. 1% to 1.3% of the sample comes from the top ten.

The CDR3 runs 16 amino acids, cysteine and phenylalanine included. The entry retains the CDR3 DNA only, 48 bases that are in frame from base 1. The germline V gene (reference sequence) yields MNHEY for CDR1 and SMNVEV for CDR2. Relative to germline, V is 0 bases shorter and J is 8 bases shorter, with 14 bases between their ends. A note on this clone: Its antigen has not been determined. Base qualities are not provided; no much larger clone lies one nucleotide away.

General findings and caveats noted by the study authors: The amount of clinical and demographic metadata varied by source and participant and was provided uncurated.

In the prospective study, participants were about 18 to 95 years old, resided in under 30 geographic areas of the United States, and were enrolled through a virtual design. Cohort assignment in the prospective study relied on participant-reported clinical history from a screening survey and a study questionnaire. Recovered participants in ImmuneRACE Cohort 3 were defined by two consecutive negative NP/OP PCR tests, clearance by a healthcare professional, or resolution of symptoms. In the prospective study, whole blood, serum and a nasopharyngeal or oropharyngeal swab were collected from each participant by mobile phlebotomists. Prospective study participants could optionally give additional blood draws and questionnaires over an approximately two-month period. Before DNA extraction, prospective study blood samples were shipped either frozen or at room temperature.

Sequencing was done on a sample of PBMCs or T cells enriched from blood (not recorded which). This sequence uses TRBV27 and TRBJ1-6; TRBD1 could be the D gene, as 5 bases match. The sequence derives from a woman aged 25 to 45 who had recovered from COVID-19. CDR3 sequence: CASSLSRMTADSPLHF. The sequence in DNA is TGTGCCAGCAGTTTATCCCGTATGACAGCTGATTCACCCCTCCACTTT.